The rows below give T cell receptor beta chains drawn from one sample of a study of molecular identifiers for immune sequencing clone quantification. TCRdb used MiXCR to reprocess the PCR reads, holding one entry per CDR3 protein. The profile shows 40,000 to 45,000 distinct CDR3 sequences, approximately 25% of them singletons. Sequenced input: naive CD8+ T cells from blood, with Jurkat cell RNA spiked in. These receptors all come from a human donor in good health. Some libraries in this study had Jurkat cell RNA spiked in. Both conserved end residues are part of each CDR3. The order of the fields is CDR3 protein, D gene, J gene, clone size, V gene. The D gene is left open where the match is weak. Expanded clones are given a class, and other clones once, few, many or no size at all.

CSAGDRNYEQYF NA TRBJ2-7 many TRBV20-1
CASSPHPRSSYNEQFF NA TRBJ2-1 few TRBV28
CSAGDPLLAGEETQYF TRBD2 TRBJ2-5 many TRBV20-1
CASSLLSRGEGNEQFF NA TRBJ2-1 many TRBV28
CASSDGGEQYF NA TRBJ2-7 many TRBV25-1
CSVEAGYEQYF NA TRBJ2-7 NA TRBV29-1
CASTDGQPQHF NA TRBJ1-5 NA TRBV19
CASSSPSSGGSRTDTQYF TRBD2 TRBJ2-3 few TRBV13
CASSFWGAGERGGVF NA TRBJ2-7 many TRBV6-2/TRBV6-3
CASINRGAEAFF TRBD1 TRBJ1-1 many TRBV7-9
CASKRGGLAEAFF TRBD1 TRBJ1-1 many TRBV27
CATSDIQGAQTEAFF TRBD1 TRBJ1-1 many TRBV15
CASSTLTGIQETQYF TRBD1 TRBJ2-5 NA TRBV6-2/TRBV6-3
CASSLLTGGSYNEQFF TRBD1 TRBJ2-1 many TRBV11-2
CASSQEERFTDTQYF NA TRBJ2-3 NA TRBV3-1
CASSLISGGLALDTQYF TRBD2 TRBJ2-3 many TRBV11-2
CASSSRPTGPTSYEQYF NA TRBJ2-7 many TRBV7-2
CASSQGPSEQYF NA TRBJ2-7 many TRBV3-1
CASSLGQAVYEQYF TRBD1 TRBJ2-7 NA TRBV12-3/TRBV12-4
CASSQDSSSGSPTDTQYF TRBD2 TRBJ2-3 medium-sized TRBV4-3
CASSFGGTDTQYF NA TRBJ2-3 many TRBV7-2
CASSQETTYEQYF NA TRBJ2-7 few TRBV4-3
CSAWRAGTSDTDTQYF TRBD2 TRBJ2-3 medium-sized TRBV29-1
CASSHPASGGNWADTQYF TRBD2 TRBJ2-3 many TRBV3-1
CSVEVALGGGRAWFEQFF TRBD2 TRBJ2-1 many TRBV29-1
CASSNTGERFLWQYF TRBD1 TRBJ2-7 few TRBV13
CASTEGTRGNQPQHF NA TRBJ1-5 few TRBV19
CASSLVQFLYTEAFF NA TRBJ1-1 NA TRBV7-9
CARRQVLAPRTAPQYF NA TRBJ2-3 NA TRBV4-3
CASSYSNLQGGTEAFF TRBD1 TRBJ1-1 many TRBV6-5
CSARDITSPTQETQYF NA TRBJ2-5 many TRBV20-1
CASSRKLGTNNTEAFF NA TRBJ1-1 many TRBV7-9
CASSGDTTSTDTQYF NA TRBJ2-3 few TRBV10-1
CASSLFGVGYGCTF NA TRBJ1-2 few TRBV27
CASSLEWTENTEAFF NA TRBJ1-1 many TRBV5-1
CASSYLAGGKNEQFF TRBD2 TRBJ2-1 NA TRBV7-6
CATNGGYTGELFF TRBD2 TRBJ2-2 many TRBV24-1
CASSWAWDTEAFF NA TRBJ1-1 NA TRBV27
CASSYGTGDTQYF NA TRBJ2-3 many TRBV6-6
CAGMDRGHEQFF TRBD1 TRBJ2-1 NA TRBV30
CASSLGTGMNTEAFF NA TRBJ1-1 many TRBV7-9
CAGRQGAHTDTQYF TRBD1 TRBJ2-3 once TRBV12-3/TRBV12-4
CASSQRTSGGYEQYF TRBD2 TRBJ2-7 many TRBV6-2/TRBV6-3
CASSQVDNRYEQYF NA TRBJ2-7 many TRBV4-1
CASSQKERYTDTQYF NA TRBJ2-3 many TRBV4-1
CASRQPLLEAGEHTDTRYF TRBD2 TRBJ2-3 once TRBV12-3/TRBV12-4
CASSTPEAHGYTF NA TRBJ1-2 NA TRBV5-3
CASSGLAGVNNEQFF TRBD2 TRBJ2-1 many TRBV6-2/TRBV6-3